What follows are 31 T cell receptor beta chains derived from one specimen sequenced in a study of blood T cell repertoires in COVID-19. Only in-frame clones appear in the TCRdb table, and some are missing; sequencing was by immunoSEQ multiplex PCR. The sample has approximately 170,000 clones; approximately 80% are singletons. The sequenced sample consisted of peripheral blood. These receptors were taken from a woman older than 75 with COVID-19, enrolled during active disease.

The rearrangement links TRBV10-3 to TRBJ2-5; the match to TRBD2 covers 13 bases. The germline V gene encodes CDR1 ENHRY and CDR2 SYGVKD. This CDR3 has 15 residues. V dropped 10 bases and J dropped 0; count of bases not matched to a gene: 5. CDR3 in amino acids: CATTTSGRDQETQYF. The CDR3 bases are TGTGCCACCACTACTAGCGGGAGGGACCAAGAGACCCAGTACTTC.

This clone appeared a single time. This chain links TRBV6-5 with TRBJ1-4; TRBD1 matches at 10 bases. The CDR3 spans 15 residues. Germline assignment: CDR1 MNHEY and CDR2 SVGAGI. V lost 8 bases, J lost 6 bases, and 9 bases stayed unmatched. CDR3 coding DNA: TGTGCCAGCGATCCATCCGGGACAGGGGATGAAAAACTGTTTTTT. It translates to CASDPSGTGDEKLFF.

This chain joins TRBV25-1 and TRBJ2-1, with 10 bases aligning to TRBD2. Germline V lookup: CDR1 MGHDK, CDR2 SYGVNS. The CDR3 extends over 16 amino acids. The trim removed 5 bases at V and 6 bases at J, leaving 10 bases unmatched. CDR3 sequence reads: CASSKETSGFLNEQFF. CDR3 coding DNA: TGTGCCAGCAGTAAAGAGACTAGCGGGTTTCTCAATGAGCAGTTCTTC.

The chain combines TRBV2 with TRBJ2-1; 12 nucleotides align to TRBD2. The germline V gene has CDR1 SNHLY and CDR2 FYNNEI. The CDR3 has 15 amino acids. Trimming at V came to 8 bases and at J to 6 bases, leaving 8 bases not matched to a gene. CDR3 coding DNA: TGTGCCAGCTCCGGACTAGCGGGGCTTGTCAATGAGCAGTTCTTC. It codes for CASSGLAGLVNEQFF.

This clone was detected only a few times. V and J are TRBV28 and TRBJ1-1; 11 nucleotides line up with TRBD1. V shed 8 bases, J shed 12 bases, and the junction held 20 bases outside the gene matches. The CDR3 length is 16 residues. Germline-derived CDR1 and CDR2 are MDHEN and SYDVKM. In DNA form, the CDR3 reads TGTGCCAGCTTTACGTCCACGACTCGGACAGGGGGCTTGACTTTCTTT. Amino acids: CASFTSTTRTGGLTFF.

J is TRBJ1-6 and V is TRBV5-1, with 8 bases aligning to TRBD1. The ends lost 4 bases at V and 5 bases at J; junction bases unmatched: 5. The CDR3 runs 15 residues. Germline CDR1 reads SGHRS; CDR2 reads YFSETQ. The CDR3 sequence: CASSIGQGHNSPLHF. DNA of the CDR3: TGCGCCAGCAGCATCGGACAGGGCCATAATTCACCCCTCCACTTT.

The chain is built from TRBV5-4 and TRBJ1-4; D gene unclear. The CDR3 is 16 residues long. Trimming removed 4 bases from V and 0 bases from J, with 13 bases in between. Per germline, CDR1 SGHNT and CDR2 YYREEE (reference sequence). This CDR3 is CASSVGGRATNEKLFF. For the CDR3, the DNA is TGTGCCAGCAGCGTGGGAGGGAGGGCAACTAATGAAAAACTGTTTTTT.

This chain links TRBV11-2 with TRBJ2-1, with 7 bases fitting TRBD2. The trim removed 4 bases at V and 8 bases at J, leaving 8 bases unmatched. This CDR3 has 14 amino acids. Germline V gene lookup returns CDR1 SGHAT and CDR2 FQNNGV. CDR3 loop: CASSSQRGWYEQFF. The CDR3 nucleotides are TGTGCCAGCAGCTCCCAGCGGGGTTGGTATGAGCAGTTCTTC.

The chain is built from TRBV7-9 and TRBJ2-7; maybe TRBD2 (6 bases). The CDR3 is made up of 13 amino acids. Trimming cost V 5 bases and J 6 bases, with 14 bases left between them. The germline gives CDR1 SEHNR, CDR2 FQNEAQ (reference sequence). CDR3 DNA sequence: TGTGCCAGCAGCACCGCGGGACCCAGCGAGCAGTACTTC. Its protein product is CASSTAGPSEQYF.

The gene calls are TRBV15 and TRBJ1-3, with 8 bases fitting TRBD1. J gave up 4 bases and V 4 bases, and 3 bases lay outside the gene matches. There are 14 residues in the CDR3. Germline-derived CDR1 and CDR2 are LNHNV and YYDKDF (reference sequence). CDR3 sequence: CATSKDRDGNTIYF. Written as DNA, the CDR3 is TGTGCCACCAGCAAGGACAGGGACGGAAACACCATATATTTT. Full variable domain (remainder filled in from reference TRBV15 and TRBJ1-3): DAMVIQNPRYQVTQFGKPVTLSCSQTLNHNVMYWYQQKSSQAPKLLFHYYDKDFNNEADTPDNFQSRRPNTSFCFLDIRSPGLGDTAMYLCATSKDRDGNTIYFGEGSWLTVV.

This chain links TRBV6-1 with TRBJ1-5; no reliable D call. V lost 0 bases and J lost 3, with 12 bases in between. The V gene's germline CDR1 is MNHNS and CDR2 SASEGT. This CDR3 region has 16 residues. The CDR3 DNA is TGTGCCAGCAGTGAAGCGCTGGCCTTTGACAATCAGCCCCAGCATTTT. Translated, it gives CASSEALAFDNQPQHF.

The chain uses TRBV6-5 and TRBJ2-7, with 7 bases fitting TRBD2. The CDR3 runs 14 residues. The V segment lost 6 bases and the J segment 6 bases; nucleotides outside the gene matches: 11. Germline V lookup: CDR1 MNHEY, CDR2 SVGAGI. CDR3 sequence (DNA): TGTGCCAGCAGGCAAACTAGCGAGCCTACCGAGCAGTACTTC. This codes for CASRQTSEPTEQYF.

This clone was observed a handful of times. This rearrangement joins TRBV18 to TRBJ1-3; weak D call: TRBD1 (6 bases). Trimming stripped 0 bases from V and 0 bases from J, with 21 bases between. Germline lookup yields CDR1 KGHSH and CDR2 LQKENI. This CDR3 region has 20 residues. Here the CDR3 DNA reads TGTGCCAGCTCACCACCGACCGGGACAACATATAGGGTCTCTGGAAACACCATATATTTT. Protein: CASSPPTGTTYRVSGNTIYF.

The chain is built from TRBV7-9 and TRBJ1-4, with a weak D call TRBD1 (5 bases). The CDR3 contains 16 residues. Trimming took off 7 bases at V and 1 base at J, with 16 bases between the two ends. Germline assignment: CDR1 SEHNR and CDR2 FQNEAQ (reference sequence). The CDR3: CASTVGGMLTNEKLFF. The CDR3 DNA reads TGTGCCAGCACCGTCGGGGGTATGCTAACTAATGAAAAACTGTTTTTT.

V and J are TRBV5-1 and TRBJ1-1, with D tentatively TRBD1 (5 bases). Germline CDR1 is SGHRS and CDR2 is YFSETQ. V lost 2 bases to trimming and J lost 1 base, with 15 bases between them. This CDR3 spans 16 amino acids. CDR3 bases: TGCGCCAGCAGCTTTGGCAGGGAGGGATGGAACACTGAAGCTTTCTTT. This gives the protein CASSFGREGWNTEAFF.

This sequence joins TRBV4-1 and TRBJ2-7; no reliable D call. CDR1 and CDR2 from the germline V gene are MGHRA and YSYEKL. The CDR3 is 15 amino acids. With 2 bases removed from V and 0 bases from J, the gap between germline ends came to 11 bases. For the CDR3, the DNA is TGCGCCAGCAGCCAATTTTGGCAGGACTCCTACGAGCAGTACTTC. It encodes CASSQFWQDSYEQYF.

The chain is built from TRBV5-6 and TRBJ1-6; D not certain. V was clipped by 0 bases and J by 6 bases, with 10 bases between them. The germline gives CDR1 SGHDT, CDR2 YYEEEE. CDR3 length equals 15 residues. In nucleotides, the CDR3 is TGTGCCAGCAGCTTGGGGTCTATTAGTAATTCACCCCTCCACTTT. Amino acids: CASSLGSISNSPLHF.

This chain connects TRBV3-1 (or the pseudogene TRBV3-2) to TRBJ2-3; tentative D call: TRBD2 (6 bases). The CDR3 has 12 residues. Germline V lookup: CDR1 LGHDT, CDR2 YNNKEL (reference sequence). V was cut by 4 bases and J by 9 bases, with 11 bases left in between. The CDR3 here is CASSPPRGTQYF. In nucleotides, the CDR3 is TGTGCCAGCAGCCCCCCCCGGGGGACGCAGTATTTT.

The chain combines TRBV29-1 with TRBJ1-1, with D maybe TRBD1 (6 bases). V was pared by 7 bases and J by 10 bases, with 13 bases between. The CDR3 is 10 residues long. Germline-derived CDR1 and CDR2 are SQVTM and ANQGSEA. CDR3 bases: TGCAGCGGTGGGGGCGTGGGAGCTTTCTTT. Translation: CSGGGVGAFF. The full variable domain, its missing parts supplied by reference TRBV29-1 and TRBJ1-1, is SAVISQKPSRDICQRGTSLTIQCQVDSQVTMMFWYRQQPGQSLTLIATANQGSEATYESGFVIDKFPISRPNLTFSTLTVSNMSPEDSSIYLCSGGGVGAFFGQGTRLTVV.

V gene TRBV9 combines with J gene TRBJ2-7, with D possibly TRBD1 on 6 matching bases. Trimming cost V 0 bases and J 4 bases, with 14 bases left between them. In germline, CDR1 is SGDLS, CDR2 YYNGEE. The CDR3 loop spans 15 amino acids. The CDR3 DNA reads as TGTGCCAGCAGCGTAGGCGCGACAGGACCGTACGAGCAGTACTTC. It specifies CASSVGATGPYEQYF.

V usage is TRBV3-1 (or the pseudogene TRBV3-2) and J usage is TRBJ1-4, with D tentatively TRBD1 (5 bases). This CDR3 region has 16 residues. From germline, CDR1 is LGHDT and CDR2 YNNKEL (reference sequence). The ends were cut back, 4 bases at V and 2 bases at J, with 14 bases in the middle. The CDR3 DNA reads TGTGCCAGCAGCCTTCGTGGGGCTGGGACTAATGAAAAACTGTTTTTT. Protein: CASSLRGAGTNEKLFF.

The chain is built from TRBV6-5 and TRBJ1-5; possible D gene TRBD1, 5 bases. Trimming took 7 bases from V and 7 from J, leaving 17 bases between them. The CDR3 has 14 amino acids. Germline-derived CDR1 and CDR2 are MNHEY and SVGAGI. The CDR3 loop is CASTERAGPQPQHF. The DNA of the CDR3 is TGTGCCAGCACCGAGCGGGCAGGGCCGCAGCCCCAGCATTTT.

CDR3: CASSLEDRGGYTF. The CDR3 coding sequence is TGCGCCAGCAGCTTAGAAGACAGGGGTGGCTACACCTTC. V is TRBV5-1 and J is TRBJ1-2, with 8 bases fitting TRBD1. CDR1 and CDR2 (germline): SGHRS, YFSETQ. This CDR3 comprises 13 residues. With 2 bases clipped from V and 7 bases from J, the junction kept 4 bases outside the gene matches. The entire variable domain, with the rest obtained from reference TRBV5-1 and TRBJ1-2, is as follows: KAGVTQTPRYLIKTRGQQVTLSCSPISGHRSVSWYQQTPGQGLQFLFEYFSETQRNKGNFPGRFSGRQFSNSRSEMNVSTLELGDSALYLCASSLEDRGGYTFGSGTRLTVV.

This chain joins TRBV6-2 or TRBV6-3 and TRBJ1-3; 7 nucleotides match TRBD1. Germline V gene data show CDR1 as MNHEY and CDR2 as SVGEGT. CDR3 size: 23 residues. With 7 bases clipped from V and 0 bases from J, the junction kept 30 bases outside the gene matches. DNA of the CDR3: TGTGCCAGCACCCCTTGGGCGCTTGACAGGGCCTCAGCTTCCCAATACTCTGGAAACACCATATATTTT. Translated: CASTPWALDRASASQYSGNTIYF.

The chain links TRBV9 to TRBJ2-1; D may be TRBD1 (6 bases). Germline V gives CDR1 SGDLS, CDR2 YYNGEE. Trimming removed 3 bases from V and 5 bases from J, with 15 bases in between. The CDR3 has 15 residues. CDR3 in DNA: TGTGCCAGCAGCGCATGGGTACAGGGAAACAATGAGCAGTTCTTC. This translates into CASSAWVQGNNEQFF.

CDR3 sequence (DNA): TGTGCCAGCAGCTCCCCCCTGGCGGCAGGGCCCACTGAAGCTTTCTTT. Its protein product is CASSSPLAAGPTEAFF. The V call is TRBV11-2, the J call TRBJ1-1, with D possibly matching TRBD1 (5 bases). The CDR3 runs 16 residues. V lost 4 bases and J 4 bases, leaving 19 bases between the germline ends. Per germline, CDR1 SGHAT and CDR2 FQNNGV.

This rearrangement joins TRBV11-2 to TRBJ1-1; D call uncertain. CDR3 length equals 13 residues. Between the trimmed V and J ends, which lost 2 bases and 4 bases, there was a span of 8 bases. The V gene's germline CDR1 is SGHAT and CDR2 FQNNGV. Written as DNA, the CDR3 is TGTGCCAGCAGCTTAACGGTCTCCACTGAAGCTTTCTTT. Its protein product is CASSLTVSTEAFF.

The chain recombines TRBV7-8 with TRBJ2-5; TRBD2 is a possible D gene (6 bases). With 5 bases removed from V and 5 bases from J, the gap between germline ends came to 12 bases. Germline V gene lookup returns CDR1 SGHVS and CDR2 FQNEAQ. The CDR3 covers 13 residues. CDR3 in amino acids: CASSAGPLETQYF. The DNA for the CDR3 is TGTGCCAGCAGCGCGGGACCGCTCGAGACCCAGTACTTC.

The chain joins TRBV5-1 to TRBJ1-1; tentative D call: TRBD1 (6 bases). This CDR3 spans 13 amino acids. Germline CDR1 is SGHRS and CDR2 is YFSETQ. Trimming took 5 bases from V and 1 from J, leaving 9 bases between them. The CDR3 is CASRPGQNTEAFF. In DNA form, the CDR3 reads TGCGCCAGCAGGCCGGGACAGAACACTGAAGCTTTCTTT.

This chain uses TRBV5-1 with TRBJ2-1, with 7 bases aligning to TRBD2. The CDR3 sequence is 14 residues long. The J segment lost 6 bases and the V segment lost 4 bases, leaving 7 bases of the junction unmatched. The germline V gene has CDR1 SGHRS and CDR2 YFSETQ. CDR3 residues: CASSPRTRSNEQFF. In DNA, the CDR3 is TGCGCCAGCAGCCCTAGGACTAGAAGCAATGAGCAGTTCTTC.

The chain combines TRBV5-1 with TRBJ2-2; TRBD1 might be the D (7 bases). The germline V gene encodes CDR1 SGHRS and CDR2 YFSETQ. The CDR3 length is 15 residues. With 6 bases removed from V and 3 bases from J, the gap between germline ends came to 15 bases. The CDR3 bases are TGCGCCAGCACCCGGGGGCAGGGGGACACCGGGGAGCTGTTTTTT. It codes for CASTRGQGDTGELFF.